This TCR beta chain was found in a study of control samples from healthy donors and cancer patients. Germline V gene sequence: CDR1 SGHNT, CDR2 YYREEE (reference sequence). V gave up 4 bases and J gave up 1 base; unmatched junction bases: 10. The CDR3 has 16 residues. Clones were sequenced by immunoSEQ multiplex PCR, and TCRdb holds only the in-frame ones, with some missing. The repertoire holds approximately 180,000 clones, with approximately 94% as singletons. This clone was recorded once. This clonotype originated in a woman aged 18-35 years in good health. The source material was blood. This chain uses TRBV5-4 with TRBJ1-1; 7 nucleotides match TRBD1. The CDR3 DNA reads TGTGCCAGCAGCAGGGACAGTAAACCTGAGAACACTGAAGCTTTCTTT. It translates to CASSRDSKPENTEAFF.